This T cell receptor (beta chain) comes out of a study of cytomegalovirus exposure and HLA in healthy donors (dated 2017 in TCRdb). General notes on the study: An earlier analysis of 550 to 700 of the donors reported 250 to 300 Gb of sequence data and 100 million to 140 million unique TCR beta sequences from 150 million to 200 million T cells. Around 320 gigabases of sequencing data and 70 million to 85 million unique TCR sequences were included in an early release covering roughly 600 HLA-typed donors. Among the approximately 400 genotyped donors, approximately 82% belonged to the genetic ancestry cluster associated with self-reported Caucasian donors. The study was designed to test whether signatures of past pathogen exposure could be identified by cataloging public T cell receptors. The study profiled the T cell repertoires of about 640 subjects by immunosequencing and related them to cytomegalovirus serostatus. Along with the approximately 650-subject first cohort, a separate validation cohort of around 120 different subjects was used. The study combined high-throughput TCR immunosequencing, statistical association of individual TCRs with disease status, and machine learning to predict cytomegalovirus infection status. To study patterns of TCR occurrence, a later analysis re-analyzed previously published TCR beta repertoires from 666 donors and added high-resolution HLA genotyping. The later analysis used no new phenotypic data to find candidate immune exposures, relying instead on TCR beta sequences and their occurrence across donors. An earlier analysis of several hundred of the donors applied high-throughput TCR beta sequencing to assess whether each TCR beta V gene segment acted as functional or pseudogenic. Donor age, sex, ethnicity and CMV serostatus were collected together with the repertoire data. A later genetic analysis took genome-wide SNP genotypes for about three fifths of the roughly 700 donors and used that subset as a discovery cohort. All discovery cohort repertoires had been generated on a single sequencing platform. HLA typing included class I and class II loci at four-digit resolution. Typing coverage varied by locus: roughly 620-630 donors for A, B, C, DRB1 and DQB1; roughly 510 for DQA1; some 610 for DPA1; approximately 450 for DPB1. A few DR-DQ haplotypes were handled as single units for association and clustering because linkage in the cohort was strong. On average, about 240,000 unique TCR beta nucleotide sequences were sequenced per donor among roughly 430 genotyped donors of the cohort, with roughly a sixth of those sequences being non-productive.

Results the study describes overall, beyond this receptor: In an earlier analysis of some 540 of the donors, most TCR beta V segments appeared in productive rearrangements about 87% or about 30% of the time, broadly matching IMGT annotations. A group of highly shared sequence variants was considered likely to be a technical artifact of the sequencing pipeline. A later genetic analysis associated a missense DCLRE1C variant with V-gene and J-gene trimming of TCR beta chains, and an independent cohort replicated the association. A later analysis found that TCR association rates varied across HLA loci, with DRB1 alleles showing the most associated TCRs and HLA-C alleles the fewest. It was suggested by the authors that the approach could potentially be generalized to other disease states and immunological phenotypes. Roughly uniform sequencing depth across donors was assumed in presence/absence analyses, although this assumption may not hold. According to a later analysis, parvovirus B19, influenza, CMV and Epstein-Barr virus appeared linked to several top co-occurrence clusters. Across donors, most TCR sequences were observed very rarely, whereas some public TCRs were present in many individuals. In both the original and validation cohorts, the classifier was reported to diagnose cytomegalovirus status with high specificity and sensitivity. The study listed 150 to 200 TCR beta chains as associated with cytomegalovirus. In a later analysis, HLA-associated TCR beta chains were found to be more clonally expanded and to have lower generation probabilities than equally common non-associated chains. In a later analysis, some 17,000 TCR beta sequences were associated with specific HLA alleles at a false discovery rate of 0.05. In a later analysis, most CMV-associated TCR beta chains were found to appear HLA-restricted, with HLA associations seemingly driven largely by CMV exposure. Because HLA typing was missing for some donors at each locus, association tests included only the typed subset. When HLA alleles, especially DR and DQ, strongly co-occurred, TCR associations were difficult to assign to individual alleles. A further reported finding was that TCR beta sequences accurately predicted the HLA-A and HLA-B alleles for most subjects in the first cohort. CMV serostatus was the only immune exposure information available for the cohort. Correlated functional status among segregating V segments might be attributable to linkage disequilibrium, but an unknown experimental factor could not be ruled out. A later genetic analysis reported fewer N-insertions in productive TCRs among donors in an Asian-associated ancestry cluster than the roughly 700-donor mean. Over 15 rarely observed V segments, including chromosome 9 orphons, were excluded from the earlier analysis of about 600 of the donors because counts were too low. In vitro tests confirmed that a few of the cytomegalovirus-associated TCR beta chains recognize cytomegalovirus antigens. In this cohort, only TCR beta chains were sequenced, and detectable features were limited by the absence of alpha or paired-chain data.

The library was generated by the immunoSEQ multiplex PCR assay. The multiplex PCR relied on a mix of 60 forward primers for TCR Vbeta segments and 13 reverse primers for TCR Jbeta segments. Amplification of the CDR3 region of rearranged TCR beta genes was performed with a multiplex PCR assay on genomic DNA. On the Illumina HiSeq System, the amplified TCR beta libraries were sequenced as 87-base-pair reads. The original methods were these. Across the roughly 600 repertoires, a later analysis counted 80 million or so unique TCR beta chains, 9 million to 14 million of which were shared by at least two donors. Raw reads were error-corrected and collapsed into unique sequences by a nearest-neighbor algorithm in which closely related sequences were merged to remove PCR and sequencing errors. CDR3 sequences were aligned to IMGT reference sequences to assign V, D and J gene segments. Each retained sequence needed at least a six-nucleotide match to both a V gene segment and a J gene segment. A rearrangement was called productive if the CDR3 had no stop codons and remained in frame with V and J, and every other rearrangement was called non-productive. CDR3 was defined by IMGT convention, running from the second conserved V-encoded cysteine to the conserved J-encoded phenylalanine. The earlier analysis of about 590 of the donors excluded sequences that lacked an unambiguous match to a single V gene segment. An earlier analysis of just under 600 of the donors called V segments functional above 56.7% productive rearrangements and segregating when the between-donor standard deviation exceeded 5%. To diagnose cytomegalovirus status from the catalog of TCR beta chain sequences, a statistical classification framework was built. In a later analysis, TCR nucleotide sequences were compared against IMGT/GENE-DB human TR gene sequences so that V and J genes could be assigned. A later analysis assigned CDR3 sequences and most-parsimonious VDJ recombination scenarios with the TCRdist pipeline. A later analysis defined each TCR beta chain by its CDR3 amino acid sequence plus V-gene family, and excluded reads lacking a unique V-gene family. In a later analysis, 450 to 600 highly shared, low-generation-probability nucleotide sequences were removed to address suspected cross-contamination and a sequencing artifact. In a later analysis, a clonal expansion index was calculated for each public chain from normalized within-repertoire ranks of inferred template counts. Generation probabilities in a later analysis came from a VDJ recombination model fitted to out-of-frame rearrangements, and those results were checked against IGoR. A later analysis scored TCR-TCR, TCR-HLA and TCR-CMV co-occurrence with hypergeometric tests, applying a repertoire-size bias correction to TCR pairs. To estimate false discovery rates, a later analysis permuted the HLA or CMV assignments 20 times. In a later analysis, co-occurring TCRs were grouped with DBSCAN, and TCRdist sequence similarity was added when clustering was performed within HLA-allele-positive subsets. For co-occurrence clustering, repertoires with fewer than 30,000 or more than 120,000 public chains were excluded, along with a handful of repertoires with anomalous nucleotide sharing. Drawn from immuneACCESS, this table holds only the in-frame rearrangements with V and J called that TCRdb kept. Clones are partly lost; checked studies trace under half to an unresolved V gene and leave the rest unexplained. Clonal size and the V and J genes are those of that table, whereas D and trimming came from the DNA. The table kept for this sample lists 74,000 or so clones. Of the sample, approximately 1.6% is held by the ten largest clones.

Notes on this clone: Its antigen has not been determined.

The cohort consisted of hundreds of healthy bone marrow donors. Cohort members were all nominally healthy when sampled, although unrecorded immune exposures were likely present. The donor tested CMV seronegative and was one of the 352 seronegative cohort members. A peripheral blood sample was provided by each donor, and peripheral blood mononuclear cells were used for TCR beta sequencing. The Qiagen DNeasy Blood Extraction Kit was used to extract genomic DNA from the blood cell samples. This receptor was identified in a woman aged 55-69 years in good health and CMV-seronegative. The sequenced sample was PBMCs.

CDR3 protein: CASSPEREPRRETQYF. At the DNA level, the sequence is TGTGCCAGCAGTCCTGAACGGGAGCCTCGTAGGGAGACCCAGTACTTC. Recombination connected TRBV27 to TRBJ2-5; a tentative D call is TRBD2 (6 bases match). Deletion took 5 bases off V and 5 bases off J, with a span of 21 bases between the germline ends. From its cysteine to its phenylalanine, the CDR3 spans 16 amino acids. Just CDR3 DNA is preserved here, 48 bases in frame from base 1. The germline V gene (reference sequence) gives CDR1 as MNHEY and CDR2 as SMNVEV.